These T cell receptor beta chains were read from a single sample in a study of early T cells in non-severe SARS-CoV-2 infection. TCRdb reprocessed the 5' RACE reads via MiXCR and lists one record per CDR3 protein. Of more than 80,000 distinct CDR3 sequences listed, approximately 15% are singletons. Material for sequencing was whole blood. These receptors came from an adult who was a healthcare worker with PCR-confirmed SARS-CoV-2 infection or an uninfected control (not recorded which). CDR3s include the opening cysteine and the closing phenylalanine or tryptophan. A D gene is named only where the DNA matches it firmly. Not all rows give a size; the values are once, few, many and, for expanded clones, a class.

v_gene: TRBV20-1; j_gene: TRBJ2-1; d_gene: -; abundance: -; CDR3nt: TGCAGTGCTAGAGTAGGGGGGAGATCCTACAATGAGCAGTTCTTC; CDR3aa: CSARVGGRSYNEQFF
v_gene: TRBV6-1; j_gene: TRBJ1-1; d_gene: -; abundance: few; CDR3nt: TGTGCCAGCAGCCCGGTTCTGGGTTTCAGTTGGACTGAAGCTTTCTTT; CDR3aa: CASSPVLGFSWTEAFF
v_gene: TRBV5-1; j_gene: TRBJ2-1; d_gene: -; abundance: -; CDR3nt: TGCGCCAGCAGCTTGGTCTCGGCGTCCTACAATGAGCAGTTCTTC; CDR3aa: CASSLVSASYNEQFF
v_gene: TRBV5-1; j_gene: TRBJ2-1; d_gene: TRBD2; abundance: many; CDR3nt: TGCGCCAGCAGCCCGGGGACTAGAATATATGAGCAGTTCTTC; CDR3aa: CASSPGTRIYEQFF
v_gene: TRBV6-2/TRBV6-3; j_gene: TRBJ2-7; d_gene: TRBD1; abundance: -; CDR3nt: TGTGCCAGCAGCCGGGGGACAGGGGGCGCGGCTAGCCACGAGCAGTACTTC; CDR3aa: CASSRGTGGAASHEQYF
v_gene: TRBV5-5; j_gene: TRBJ1-5; d_gene: -; abundance: -; CDR3nt: TGTGCCAGCAGCTTGGACGGGTATAGCAATCAGCCCCAGCATTTT; CDR3aa: CASSLDGYSNQPQHF
v_gene: TRBV10-3; j_gene: TRBJ1-3; d_gene: -; abundance: few; CDR3nt: TGTGCCATCAGCGCCCCAGGGAGGCCCATATATTTT; CDR3aa: CAISAPGRPIYF
v_gene: TRBV18; j_gene: TRBJ1-5; d_gene: -; abundance: few; CDR3nt: TGTGCCAGCTCACCAATCCCAAATCAGCCCCAGCATTTT; CDR3aa: CASSPIPNQPQHF
v_gene: TRBV7-8; j_gene: TRBJ2-2; d_gene: -; abundance: few; CDR3nt: TGTGCCAGCAGCTTGGAGACCGTGAACACCGGGGAGCTGTTTTTT; CDR3aa: CASSLETVNTGELFF
v_gene: TRBV5-1; j_gene: TRBJ1-1; d_gene: -; abundance: -; CDR3nt: TGCGCCAGCAGCGTTTCCGACAGCACTGAAGCTTTCTTT; CDR3aa: CASSVSDSTEAFF
v_gene: TRBV5-1; j_gene: TRBJ1-4; d_gene: -; abundance: -; CDR3nt: TGCGCCAGCAGCCCCCTCGGCGCGGGAAATGAAAAACTGTTTTTT; CDR3aa: CASSPLGAGNEKLFF
v_gene: TRBV7-2; j_gene: TRBJ2-3; d_gene: TRBD2; abundance: few; CDR3nt: TGTGCCAGCAGCTTATTCTTAGCGGGAAAGCCAGATACGCAGTATTTT; CDR3aa: CASSLFLAGKPDTQYF
v_gene: TRBV20-1; j_gene: TRBJ2-7; d_gene: TRBD2; abundance: -; CDR3nt: TGCAGTGCTCAACTAGCGGGTCGAGCCTACGAGCAGTACTTC; CDR3aa: CSAQLAGRAYEQYF
v_gene: TRBV5-4; j_gene: TRBJ2-1; d_gene: -; abundance: many; CDR3nt: TGTGCCAGCAGCTCTACAGGGTACAATGAGCAGTTCTTC; CDR3aa: CASSSTGYNEQFF
v_gene: TRBV7-2; j_gene: TRBJ1-6; d_gene: -; abundance: few; CDR3nt: TGTGCCAGCAGCCAGGGATGGGACTCACCCCTCCACTTT; CDR3aa: CASSQGWDSPLHF
v_gene: TRBV7-3; j_gene: TRBJ1-4; d_gene: -; abundance: -; CDR3nt: TGTGCCAGCAGCTCACTTGAAAGGGGAGCAAATGAAAAACTGTTTTTT; CDR3aa: CASSSLERGANEKLFF
v_gene: TRBV12-3/TRBV12-4; j_gene: TRBJ2-1; d_gene: TRBD2; abundance: -; CDR3nt: TGTGCCAGCAGTTTCACTAGCGGGGGGTACAATGAGCAGTTCTTC; CDR3aa: CASSFTSGGYNEQFF
v_gene: TRBV27; j_gene: TRBJ1-6; d_gene: -; abundance: many; CDR3nt: TGTGCCAGCAGTCTCGGCCCCGCTAGCAATTCACCCCTCCACTTT; CDR3aa: CASSLGPASNSPLHF
v_gene: TRBV10-1; j_gene: TRBJ2-7; d_gene: TRBD2; abundance: few; CDR3nt: TGCGCCAGCGCCGGGACTAGCGGCGGTTCCGCCTACGAGCAGTACTTC; CDR3aa: CASAGTSGGSAYEQYF